Below are 9 T cell receptor beta chains sequenced from a single sample in a study of blood T cell repertoires in COVID-19 (dated by TCRdb to the early 2020s). The protocol used for the library was the immunoSEQ multiplex PCR assay. TCRdb holds this immuneACCESS table with in-frame rearrangements only. Some clones are missing; in checked studies, unresolved V genes explain under half, and the rest has no known cause. The sample profile shows 150,000 to 200,000 clones; around 85% of them were found once. Roughly 0.78% of the sample comes from the top ten. Sequenced input: peripheral blood. These receptors originate from a woman in her 70s with acute or convalescent COVID-19.

The chain carries TRBV6-2 or TRBV6-3 and TRBJ2-3, with 11 bases identical to TRBD1. The CDR3 is 19 amino acids. The germline CDR1 and CDR2 sequences are MNHEY and SVGEGT. V was clipped by 2 bases and J by 3 bases; unmatched bases: 13. The CDR3 spells CASSYDGTGGTVGTDTQYF. The CDR3 DNA sequence: TGTGCCAGCAGTTACGACGGGACAGGGGGAACGGTGGGTACAGATACGCAGTATTTT.

The chain employs TRBV5-1 and TRBJ2-7, with 9 bases fitting TRBD1. The CDR3 covers 16 residues. Per the germline V gene, CDR1 is SGHRS and CDR2 is YFSETQ. V was clipped by 0 bases and J by 1 base; unmatched bases: 5. CDR3 DNA: TGCGCCAGCAGCTTGGCCGCGGGACAGGGTTCCTACGAGCAGTACTTC. Its protein product is CASSLAAGQGSYEQYF.

The V gene is TRBV15, the J gene TRBJ2-4; tentatively, D is TRBD2 (6 bases). V lost 3 bases and J lost 0, with 24 bases in between. Germline V lookup: CDR1 LNHNV, CDR2 YYDKDF (reference sequence). The CDR3 sequence is 20 residues long. This CDR3 reads CATSSPLVGRLFEAKNIQYF. The CDR3 DNA reads as TGTGCCACCAGCAGTCCTTTGGTCGGGAGACTATTCGAAGCCAAAAACATTCAGTACTTC.

This clone turned up a few times. The chain couples TRBV5-4 to TRBJ2-6; 8 bases are a match to TRBD1. Germline CDR1 is SGHNT and CDR2 is YYREEE (reference sequence). With 1 base clipped from V and 0 bases from J, the junction kept 6 bases outside the gene matches. The CDR3 totals 18 residues. This chain's CDR3 is CASSLRDRFYSGANVLTF. The CDR3 DNA sequence: TGTGCCAGCAGCTTGCGGGACAGGTTCTACTCTGGGGCCAACGTCCTGACTTTC.

The chain links TRBV5-4 to TRBJ2-3; a weak D match, TRBD1 (6 bases). Germline V CDR1 and CDR2: SGHNT, YYREEE (reference sequence). The CDR3 covers 14 residues. V dropped 1 base and J dropped 1 base, with 7 bases sitting between them. CDR3: CASSLKGGTDTQYF. For the CDR3, the DNA is TGTGCCAGCAGCTTGAAGGGGGGCACAGATACGCAGTATTTT.

In this sample, this clone turned up a few times. The rearrangement uses TRBV7-9 and TRBJ1-6; 7 bases match TRBD1. V was clipped by 4 bases and J by 0 bases; unmatched bases: 0. This CDR3 region has 15 residues. Germline V lookup: CDR1 SEHNR, CDR2 FQNEAQ (reference sequence). The CDR3 is CASSSGGSYNSPLHF. CDR3 sequence (DNA): TGTGCCAGCAGCTCAGGGGGCTCCTATAATTCACCCCTCCACTTT.

The chain couples TRBV28 to TRBJ1-2; D is ambiguous. CDR3 length: 13 amino acids. CDR1 is MDHEN, CDR2 SYDVKM, per germline. Deletions cut 6 bases from V and 6 bases from J, with 14 bases between. CDR3 protein: CASSTLPQDGYTF. Written as DNA, the CDR3 is TGTGCCAGCAGCACCCTCCCCCAGGATGGCTACACCTTC.

The chain combines TRBV6-2 or TRBV6-3 with TRBJ1-5, with 7 bases matching TRBD1. Germline CDR1 is MNHEY and CDR2 is SVGEGT. The CDR3 is made up of 16 amino acids. The ends lost 0 bases at V and 6 bases at J; junction bases unmatched: 8. CDR3 DNA: TGTGCCAGCAGTTACTCGAGTCGACAGGGCGGTCAGCCCCAGCATTTT. Translating gives CASSYSSRQGGQPQHF.

This clone was counted once. The rearrangement uses TRBV19 and TRBJ2-1; 9 nucleotides line up with TRBD2. V lost 0 bases to trimming and J lost 3 bases; unmatched junction nucleotides: 0. The CDR3 totals 15 residues. Germline V gene lookup returns CDR1 LNHDA and CDR2 SQIVND (reference sequence). The chain's CDR3 is CASSIERGGYNEQFF. CDR3 bases: TGTGCCAGTAGTATAGAGCGGGGGGGCTACAATGAGCAGTTCTTC.